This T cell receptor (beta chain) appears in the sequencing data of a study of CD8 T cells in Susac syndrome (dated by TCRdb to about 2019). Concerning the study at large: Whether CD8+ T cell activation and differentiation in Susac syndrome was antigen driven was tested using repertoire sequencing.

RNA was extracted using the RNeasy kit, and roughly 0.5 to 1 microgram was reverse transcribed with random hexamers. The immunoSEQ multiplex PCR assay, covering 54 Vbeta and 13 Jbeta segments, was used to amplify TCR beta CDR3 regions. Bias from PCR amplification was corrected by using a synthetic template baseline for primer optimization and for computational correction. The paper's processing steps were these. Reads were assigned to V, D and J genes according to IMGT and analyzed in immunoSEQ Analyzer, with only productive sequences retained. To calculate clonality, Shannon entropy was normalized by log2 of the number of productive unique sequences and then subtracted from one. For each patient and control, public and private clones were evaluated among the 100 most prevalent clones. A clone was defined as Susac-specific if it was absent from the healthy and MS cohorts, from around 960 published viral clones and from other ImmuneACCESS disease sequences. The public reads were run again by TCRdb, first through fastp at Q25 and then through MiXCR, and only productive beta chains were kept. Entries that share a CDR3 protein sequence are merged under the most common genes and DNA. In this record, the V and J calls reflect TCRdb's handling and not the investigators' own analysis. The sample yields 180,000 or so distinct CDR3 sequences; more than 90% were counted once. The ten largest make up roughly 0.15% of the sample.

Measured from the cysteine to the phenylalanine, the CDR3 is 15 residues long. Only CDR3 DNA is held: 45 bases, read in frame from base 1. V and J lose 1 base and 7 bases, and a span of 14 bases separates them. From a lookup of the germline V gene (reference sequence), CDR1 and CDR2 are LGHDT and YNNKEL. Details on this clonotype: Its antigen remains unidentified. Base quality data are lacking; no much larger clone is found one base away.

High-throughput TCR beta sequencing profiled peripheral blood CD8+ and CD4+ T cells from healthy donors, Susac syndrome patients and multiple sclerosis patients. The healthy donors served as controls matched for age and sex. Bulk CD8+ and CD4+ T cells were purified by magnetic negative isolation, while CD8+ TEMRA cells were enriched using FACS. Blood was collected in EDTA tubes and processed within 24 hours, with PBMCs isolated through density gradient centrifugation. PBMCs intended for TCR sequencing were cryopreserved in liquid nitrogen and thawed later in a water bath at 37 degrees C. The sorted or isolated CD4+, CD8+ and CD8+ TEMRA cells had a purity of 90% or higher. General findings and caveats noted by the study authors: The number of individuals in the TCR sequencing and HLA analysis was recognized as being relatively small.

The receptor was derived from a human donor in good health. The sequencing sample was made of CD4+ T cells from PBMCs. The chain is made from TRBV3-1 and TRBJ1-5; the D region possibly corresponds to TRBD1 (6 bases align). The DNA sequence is TGTGCCAGCAGCCAAGGGACAGTCGACGAACAGCCCCAGCATTTT. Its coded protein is CASSQGTVDEQPQHF.